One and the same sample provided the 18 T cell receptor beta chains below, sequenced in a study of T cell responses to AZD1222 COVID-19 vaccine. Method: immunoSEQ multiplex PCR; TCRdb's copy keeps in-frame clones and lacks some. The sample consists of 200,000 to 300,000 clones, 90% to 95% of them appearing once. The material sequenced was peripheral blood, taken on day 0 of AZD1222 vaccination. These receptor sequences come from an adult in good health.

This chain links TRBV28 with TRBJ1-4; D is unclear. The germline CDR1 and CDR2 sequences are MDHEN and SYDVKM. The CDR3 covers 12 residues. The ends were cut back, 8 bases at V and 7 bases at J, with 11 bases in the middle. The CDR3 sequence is CASSERGEKLFF. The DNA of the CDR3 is TGTGCCAGCTCCGAACGTGGTGAAAAACTGTTTTTT.

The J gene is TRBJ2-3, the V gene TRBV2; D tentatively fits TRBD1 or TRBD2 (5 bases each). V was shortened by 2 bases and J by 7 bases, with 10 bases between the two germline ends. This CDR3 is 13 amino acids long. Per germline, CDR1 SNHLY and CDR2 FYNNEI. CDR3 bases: TGTGCCAGCAGTGAAAGGGACCGACATACGCAGTATTTT. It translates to CASSERDRHTQYF.

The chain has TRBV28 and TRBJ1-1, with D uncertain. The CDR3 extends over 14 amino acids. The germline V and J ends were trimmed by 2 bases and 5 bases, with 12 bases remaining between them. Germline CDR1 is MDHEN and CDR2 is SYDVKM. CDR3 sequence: CASSLDTLGTEAFF. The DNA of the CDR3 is TGTGCCAGCAGTTTAGACACCTTGGGTACTGAAGCTTTCTTT.

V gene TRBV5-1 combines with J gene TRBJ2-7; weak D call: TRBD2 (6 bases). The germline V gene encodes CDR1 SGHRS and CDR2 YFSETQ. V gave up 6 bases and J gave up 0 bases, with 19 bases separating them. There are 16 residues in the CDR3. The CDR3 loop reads CASTLAGLASSYEQYF. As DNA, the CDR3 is TGCGCCAGCACCCTGGCGGGGCTAGCGTCCTCCTACGAGCAGTACTTC.

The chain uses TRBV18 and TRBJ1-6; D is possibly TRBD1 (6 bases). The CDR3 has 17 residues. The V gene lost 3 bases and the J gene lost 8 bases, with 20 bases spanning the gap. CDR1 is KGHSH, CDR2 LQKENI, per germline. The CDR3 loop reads CASSPNSRGIMHSPLHF. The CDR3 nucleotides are TGTGCCAGCTCACCGAATTCCAGGGGAATCATGCATTCACCCCTCCACTTT.

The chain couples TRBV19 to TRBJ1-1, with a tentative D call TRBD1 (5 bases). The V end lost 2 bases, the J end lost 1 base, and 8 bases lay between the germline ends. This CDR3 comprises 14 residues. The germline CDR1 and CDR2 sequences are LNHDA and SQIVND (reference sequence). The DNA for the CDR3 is TGTGCCAGTAGTATAAGGGGTACGAACACTGAAGCTTTCTTT. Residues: CASSIRGTNTEAFF.

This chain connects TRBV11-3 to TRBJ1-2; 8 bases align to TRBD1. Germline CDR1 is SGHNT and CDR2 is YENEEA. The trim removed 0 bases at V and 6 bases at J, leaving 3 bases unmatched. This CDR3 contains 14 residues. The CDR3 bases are TGTGCCAGCAGCTTAGAGACAGGGGAAGATGGCTACACCTTC. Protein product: CASSLETGEDGYTF.

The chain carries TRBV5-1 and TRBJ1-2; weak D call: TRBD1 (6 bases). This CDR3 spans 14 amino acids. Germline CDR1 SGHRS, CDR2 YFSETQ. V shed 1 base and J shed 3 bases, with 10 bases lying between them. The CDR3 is CASSLNRADYGYTF. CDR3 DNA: TGCGCCAGCAGCTTGAACAGGGCCGACTATGGCTACACCTTC.

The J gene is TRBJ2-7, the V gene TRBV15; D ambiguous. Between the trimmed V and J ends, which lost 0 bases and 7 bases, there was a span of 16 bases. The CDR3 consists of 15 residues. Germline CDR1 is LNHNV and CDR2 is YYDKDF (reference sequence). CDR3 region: CATSRDRQSLWEQYF. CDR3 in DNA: TGTGCCACCAGCAGAGATCGGCAGTCCCTGTGGGAGCAGTACTTC. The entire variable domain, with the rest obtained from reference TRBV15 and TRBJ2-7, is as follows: DAMVIQNPRYQVTQFGKPVTLSCSQTLNHNVMYWYQQKSSQAPKLLFHYYDKDFNNEADTPDNFQSRRPNTSFCFLDIRSPGLGDTAMYLCATSRDRQSLWEQYFGPGTRLTVT.

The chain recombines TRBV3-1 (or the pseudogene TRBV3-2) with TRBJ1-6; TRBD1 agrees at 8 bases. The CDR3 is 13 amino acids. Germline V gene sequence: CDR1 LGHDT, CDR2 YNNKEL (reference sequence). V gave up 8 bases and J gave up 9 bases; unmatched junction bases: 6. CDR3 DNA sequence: TGTGCCAGCCGGGCAGGGACAGGTTCACCCCTCCACTTT. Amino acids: CASRAGTGSPLHF.

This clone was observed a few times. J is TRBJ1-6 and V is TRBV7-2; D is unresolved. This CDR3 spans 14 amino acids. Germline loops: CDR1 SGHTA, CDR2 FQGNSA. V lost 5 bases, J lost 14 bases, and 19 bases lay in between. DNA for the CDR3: TGTGCCAGCAGCCCTAGGCGGGATGCCGCAGCCCTCCACTTT. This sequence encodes CASSPRRDAAALHF.

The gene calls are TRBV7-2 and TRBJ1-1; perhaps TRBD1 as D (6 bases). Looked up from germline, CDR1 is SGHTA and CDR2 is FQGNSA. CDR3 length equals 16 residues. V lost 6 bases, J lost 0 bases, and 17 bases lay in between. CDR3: CASRIGGGSMNTEAFF. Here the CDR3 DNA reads TGTGCCAGCAGGATCGGGGGCGGATCTATGAACACTGAAGCTTTCTTT.

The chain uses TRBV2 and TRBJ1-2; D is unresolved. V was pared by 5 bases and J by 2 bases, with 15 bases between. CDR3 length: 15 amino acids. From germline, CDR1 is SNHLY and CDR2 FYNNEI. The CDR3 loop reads CASSTQRLSNYGYTF. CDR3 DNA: TGTGCCAGCAGTACTCAGAGACTTAGCAACTATGGCTACACCTTC.

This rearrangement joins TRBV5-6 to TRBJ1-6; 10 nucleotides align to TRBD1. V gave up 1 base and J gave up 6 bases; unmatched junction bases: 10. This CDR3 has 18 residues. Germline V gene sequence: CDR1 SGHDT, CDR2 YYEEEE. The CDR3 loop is CASSLQGQGPSGNSPLHF. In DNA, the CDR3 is TGTGCCAGCAGCTTGCAGGGACAGGGGCCCTCGGGTAATTCACCCCTCCACTTT.

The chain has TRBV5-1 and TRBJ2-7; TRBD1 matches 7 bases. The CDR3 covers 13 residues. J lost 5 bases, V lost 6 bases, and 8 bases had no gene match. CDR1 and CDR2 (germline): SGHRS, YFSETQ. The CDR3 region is CASTRDRGDEQYF. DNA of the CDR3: TGCGCCAGCACCCGGGACAGAGGGGACGAGCAGTACTTC.

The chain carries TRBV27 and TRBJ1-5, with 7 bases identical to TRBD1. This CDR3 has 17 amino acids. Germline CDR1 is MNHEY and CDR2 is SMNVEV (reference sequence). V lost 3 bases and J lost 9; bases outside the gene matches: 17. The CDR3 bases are TGTGCCAGCAGTTTCCACTACGGACAGGCGGGGCCGGGGCCCCAGCATTTT. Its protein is CASSFHYGQAGPGPQHF.

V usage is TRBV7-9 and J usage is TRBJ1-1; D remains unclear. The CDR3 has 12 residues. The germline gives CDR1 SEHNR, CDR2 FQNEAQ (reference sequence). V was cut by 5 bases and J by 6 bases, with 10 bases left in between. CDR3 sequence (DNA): TGTGCCAGCAGCCCACTCCGGGCTGAAGCTTTCTTT. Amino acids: CASSPLRAEAFF.

As DNA, the CDR3 is TGTGCCAGCAGCTTACGGCCCCATGAGCAGTTCTTC. Protein sequence: CASSLRPHEQFF. The genes are TRBV7-2 and TRBJ2-1; D unresolved. CDR1 SGHTA and CDR2 FQGNSA come from the germline V gene. This CDR3 comprises 12 residues. Trimming took off 2 bases at V and 8 bases at J, with 7 bases between the two ends. The variable domain in full, with the rest retrieved from reference TRBV7-2 and TRBJ2-1, is GAGVSQSPSNKVTEKGKDVELRCDPISGHTALYWYRQSLGQGLEFLIYFQGNSAPDKSGLPSDRFSAERTGGSVSTLTIQRTQQEDSAVYLCASSLRPHEQFFGPGTRLTVL.